This T cell receptor beta chain was captured by sequencing in a study of OX40 agonist ivuxolimab in advanced cancers. The wider study: Ivuxolimab is an agonistic anti-OX40 (CD134) antibody, and patients were treated with it. Patients in dose escalation had liver, melanoma, kidney or head and neck cancers.

The CDR3 is 17 amino acids. Germline lookup yields CDR1 SGHTA and CDR2 FQGNSA. After removal of 5 bases from V and 4 bases from J, the junction contained 12 bases not matched to a gene. In this sample, this clone turned up a few times. Its specificity is not known. The table came from immunoSEQ multiplex PCR; TCRdb's copy has only in-frame clones and leaves some out. Of over 10,000 clones listed, 90% are singletons. Overall study findings and caveats: Researchers report that CD8+ T cells had, on average, more expanded clones than CD4+. Some of the lowest clonal expansion was seen in partial responders at 0.1-3.0 mg/kg.

The TCR comes from an adult with an advanced solid tumor such as melanoma, head and neck, liver or kidney cancer. The starting material was CD4+ or CD8+ T cells sorted from blood, obtained in a trial of the OX40 agonist ivuxolimab. The chain carries TRBV7-2 and TRBJ2-2; 8 bases are a match to TRBD2. This chain's CDR3 is CASSLRLANVITGELFF. Written as DNA, the CDR3 is TGTGCCAGCAGCCTCAGACTAGCGAACGTTATCACCGGGGAGCTGTTTTTT.